The entry below gives a single TCR beta chain sequence along with its context. What this receptor recognizes is not known. No much larger clonotype is one base removed from it; base qualities were not supplied. Library creation used the immunoSEQ multiplex PCR assay. The multiplex PCR relied on a mix of 60 forward primers for TCR Vbeta segments and 13 reverse primers for TCR Jbeta segments. The CDR3 region of rearranged TCR beta genes was amplified from genomic DNA by a multiplex PCR assay. On the Illumina HiSeq System, the amplified TCR beta libraries were sequenced as 87-base-pair reads. Per the authors' processing: In a later analysis, some 80 million unique TCR beta chains were counted across the 500 to 850 repertoires, and around 10 million of these chains were shared by at least two donors. Raw reads were error-corrected and collapsed into unique sequences with a nearest-neighbor algorithm that merged closely related sequences to remove PCR and sequencing errors. Alignment of CDR3 sequences to IMGT reference sequences was used to assign V, D and J gene segments. For a sequence to be retained, a match of at least six nucleotides was required to both a V gene segment and a J gene segment. Rearrangements were classified as productive when the CDR3 lacked stop codons and remained in frame with V and J, and all other rearrangements were classified as non-productive. Following IMGT convention, CDR3 was defined as the stretch from the second conserved V-encoded cysteine to the conserved J-encoded phenylalanine. Sequences without an unambiguous match to a single V gene segment were excluded from the earlier analysis of about 630 of the donors. An earlier analysis of about 590 of the donors classified V segments as functional when productive rearrangements were above 56.7% and as segregating when the standard deviation between donors was above 5%. A statistical classification framework was developed to diagnose cytomegalovirus status using the catalog of TCR beta chain sequences. In a later analysis, V and J genes were assigned by comparing TCR nucleotide sequences against IMGT/GENE-DB human TR gene sequences. Using the TCRdist pipeline, a later analysis assigned CDR3 sequences along with most-parsimonious VDJ recombination scenarios. A later analysis defined each TCR beta chain by its CDR3 amino acid sequence plus V-gene family, and excluded reads lacking a unique V-gene family. As a way to deal with suspected cross-contamination and a sequencing artifact, a later analysis dropped 500 to 700 nucleotide sequences that were highly shared and had low generation probability. In a later analysis, a clonal expansion index was calculated for each public chain from normalized within-repertoire ranks of inferred template counts. A later analysis computed generation probabilities with a VDJ recombination model fitted to out-of-frame rearrangements, and checked the results against IGoR. In a later analysis, hypergeometric tests were used to score TCR-TCR, TCR-HLA and TCR-CMV co-occurrence, with a repertoire-size bias correction applied to TCR pairs. In a later analysis, false discovery rates were estimated by permuting HLA or CMV assignments 20 times. In a later analysis, co-occurring TCRs were grouped with DBSCAN, and TCRdist sequence similarity was added when clustering was performed within HLA-allele-positive subsets. Repertoires with fewer than 30,000 or more than 120,000 public chains were left out of co-occurrence clustering, as were about 5 repertoires with anomalous nucleotide sharing. TCRdb provides this immuneACCESS table in a form limited to in-frame rearrangements. Some clones are lacking; in checked studies, under half of them reflect an unresolved V gene, and why the rest are absent is not known. D and trimming come from the DNA, and the V and J calls and clone size come from that table. In all, the sample holds over 80,000 clones, and around 72% of those were seen once. The ten largest clones take up around 3.5% of the sample.

The data derive from a study of cytomegalovirus exposure and HLA in healthy donors listed by TCRdb under 2017. A note on the overall study: In an earlier analysis of several hundred of the donors, around 290 Gb of sequence data and 117 million unique TCR beta sequences from about 179 million T cells were reported. About 300 gigabases of sequencing data and 70 million to 85 million unique TCR sequences were included in an early release covering over 600 HLA-typed donors. Of the roughly 390 genotyped donors, 65% to 90% fell in the genetic ancestry cluster associated with self-reported Caucasian donors. The aim of the study was to test whether cataloging public T cell receptors could identify signatures of past pathogen exposure. The study used immunosequencing to profile the T cell repertoires of around 600 subjects and linked those repertoires to cytomegalovirus serostatus. Along with the roughly 610-subject first cohort, a separate validation cohort of around 120 different subjects was used. To predict cytomegalovirus infection status, the study combined high-throughput TCR immunosequencing, statistical association of individual TCRs with disease status, and machine learning. A later analysis re-analyzed previously published TCR beta repertoires from 500 to 700 donors and added high-resolution HLA genotyping to study TCR occurrence patterns. In the later analysis, no new phenotypic data were used to find candidate immune exposures; instead, reliance was placed on TCR beta sequences and their occurrence across donors. In an earlier analysis of 587 of the donors, high-throughput TCR beta sequencing was used to judge whether each TCR beta V gene segment behaved as functional or pseudogenic. Donor age, sex, ethnicity and CMV serostatus were collected together with the repertoire data. Genome-wide SNP genotypes for about three fifths of the 666 donors were used in a later genetic analysis, which treated that subset as a discovery cohort. All discovery cohort repertoires had been generated using a single sequencing platform. Both class I and class II loci were covered by HLA typing, at four-digit resolution. Typing coverage varied by locus: roughly 629-640 donors for A, B, C, DRB1 and DQB1; 500 to 550 for DQA1; approximately 570 for DPA1; fewer than 480 for DPB1. Roughly 5 DR-DQ haplotypes were handled as single units for association and clustering because linkage in the cohort was strong. Among some 410 genotyped donors of the cohort, an average of about 240,000 unique TCR beta nucleotide sequences were sequenced per donor, roughly 20% of them non-productive. Broad study findings and their caveats: Because counts were too low, roughly 16 rarely observed V segments, including chromosome 9 orphons, were left out of the earlier analysis of 500 to 650 of the donors. A group of highly shared sequence variants was considered likely to be a technical artifact of the sequencing pipeline. A later analysis found that TCR association rates varied across HLA loci, with DRB1 alleles showing the most associated TCRs and HLA-C alleles the fewest. The study gave a list of 150 to 200 TCR beta chains associated with cytomegalovirus. Strong co-occurrence of HLA alleles, especially DR and DQ, made assigning TCR associations to individual alleles difficult. Specific HLA alleles were associated with about 17,000 TCR beta sequences at a false discovery rate of 0.05 in a later analysis. Linkage disequilibrium might explain the correlated functional status among segregating V segments, but an unknown experimental factor could not be ruled out. It was suggested by the authors that the approach could potentially be generalized to other disease states and immunological phenotypes. Some IMGT-functional V segments, including TRBV6-2 and TRBV6-3, could not be distinguished by the 87-base-pair reads and were therefore excluded. A later genetic analysis associated a missense DCLRE1C variant with V-gene and J-gene trimming of TCR beta chains, and an independent cohort replicated the association. Most TCR sequences were observed very rarely across donors, whereas some public TCRs were present in many individuals. According to a later analysis, most CMV-associated TCR beta chains appeared to be HLA-restricted, and the HLA associations seemed to be driven largely by CMV exposure. For the cohort, immune exposure information was limited to CMV serostatus. According to a later genetic analysis, donors in an Asian-associated ancestry cluster had fewer N-insertions in productive TCRs than the approximately 650-donor mean. Several of the top co-occurrence clusters appeared to be linked to parvovirus B19, influenza, CMV and Epstein-Barr virus, according to a later analysis. Because some donors lacked HLA typing at each locus, the association tests relied only on the typed subset. Only TCR beta chains were sequenced in this cohort, and the absence of alpha or paired-chain data limited detectable features. In both the original and validation cohorts, the classifier was reported to diagnose cytomegalovirus status with high specificity and sensitivity. In an earlier analysis of some 540 of the donors, most TCR beta V segments appeared in productive rearrangements about 87% or about 30% of the time, broadly matching IMGT annotations. In a later analysis, HLA-associated TCR beta chains showed more clonal expansion and lower generation probabilities than non-associated chains that were equally common. Three of the identified cytomegalovirus-associated TCR beta chains were confirmed in vitro to be specific for cytomegalovirus antigens. A further reported finding was that TCR beta sequences accurately predicted the HLA-A and HLA-B alleles for most subjects in the first cohort. The presence/absence analyses assumed that sequencing depth was roughly uniform across donors, and that assumption may not be true.

The cohort comprised around 690 healthy bone marrow donors. Cohort members were all nominally healthy when sampled, although unrecorded immune exposures were likely present. The donor tested CMV seronegative and was one of the 352 seronegative cohort members. A peripheral blood sample was collected from each donor, and TCR beta sequencing was performed on peripheral blood mononuclear cells. Genomic DNA was extracted from the blood cell samples with the Qiagen DNeasy Blood Extraction Kit. V is reduced by 6 bases and J by 3 bases, leaving a spacing of 11 bases between them. In the germline V gene (reference sequence), CDR1 corresponds to MNHNY and CDR2 to SVGAGI. The CDR3 holds 13 amino acids from the cysteine to the phenylalanine. Only the CDR3 part of the read is kept: 39 bases, read in frame from the first base.

The rearranged chain carries TRBV6-6 and TRBJ1-1; TRBD1 could be the D gene, as 6 bases match. This clonotype was obtained from a man aged 35-49 years in good health and CMV-seronegative. Sequenced sample: PBMCs. The CDR3 corresponds to CASRFTGHTEAFF. The nucleotides are TGTGCCAGCAGGTTTACAGGGCACACTGAAGCTTTCTTT.